The 32 T cell receptor beta chains given below trace back to one sample, sequenced in a study of human T cells and chemical hapten exposure. Using its own MiXCR run on the RACE reads, TCRdb lists one record per CDR3 protein. Seen here are about 250,000 distinct CDR3 sequences, 7.5% to 8% observed once, and the top ten hold 1.2%. Regarding time point: pre-sensitization, week 0. As for treatment: therapeutic diphenylcyclopropenone sensitization with weekly scalp DPC. Sequences were derived from whole blood, sampled in connection with sensitization to the hapten diphenylcyclopropenone (DPC). All receptors come from a man aged 18 to 29 with alopecia areata. Some clones in this sample may be carry-over from other donors' samples.

The rearrangement joins TRBV3-1 to TRBJ1-1; D ambiguous. The germline V and J ends were trimmed by 3 bases and 5 bases, with 7 bases remaining between them. The CDR3 contains 12 residues. Germline assignment: CDR1 LGHDT and CDR2 YNNKEL (reference sequence). CDR3 coding DNA: TGTGCCAGCAGCCATGGGAAGACTGAAGCTTTCTTT. Amino acids: CASSHGKTEAFF.

In its sample, this clonotype was seen a few times. The rearrangement uses TRBV7-9 and TRBJ2-7; a possible D gene is TRBD2 (6 bases). Germline values: CDR1 SEHNR, CDR2 FQNEAQ (reference sequence). Trimming stripped 4 bases from V and 5 bases from J, with 9 bases between. This CDR3 contains 12 residues. The CDR3 loop reads CASSSPGDEQYF. The CDR3 bases are TGTGCCAGCAGCTCCCCGGGGGACGAGCAGTACTTC.

This clonotype was picked up a small number of times. This sequence joins TRBV6-2 or TRBV6-3 and TRBJ1-3, with D unresolved. Germline V gives CDR1 MNHEY, CDR2 SVGEGT. The CDR3 has 13 residues. Trimming removed 5 bases at V and 4 bases at J, with 9 bases between. The CDR3 region is CASSTAGGNTIYF. The CDR3 DNA is TGTGCCAGCAGTACGGCAGGCGGAAACACCATATATTTT.

Only a few counts were recorded for this clonotype. The V gene is TRBV4-3, the J gene TRBJ2-3, with D uncertain. This CDR3 is built from 17 residues. Germline V gene data show CDR1 as LGHNA and CDR2 as YSLEER. The V end was cut by 1 base, the J end by 1 base, with 15 bases between. Here the CDR3 reads CASSQVVRPGGTDTQYF. The DNA of the CDR3 is TGCGCCAGCAGCCAAGTGGTCCGTCCGGGTGGCACAGATACGCAGTATTTT.

This clonotype was seen a handful of times. This chain connects TRBV12-3 or TRBV12-4 to TRBJ2-1, with D perhaps matching TRBD1 (6 bases). The CDR3 runs to 12 residues. Between the trimmed V and J ends, which lost 5 bases and 9 bases, there was a span of 11 bases. Here the CDR3 DNA reads TGTGCCAGCAGTCCCAGCAGGGGTGAGCAGTTCTTC. Protein: CASSPSRGEQFF.

The V and J genes are TRBV7-2 and TRBJ2-1; D ambiguous. The V gene's germline CDR1 is SGHTA and CDR2 FQGNSA. V lost 2 bases to trimming and J lost 5 bases, with 16 bases between them. This CDR3 comprises 16 residues. As DNA, the CDR3 is TGTGCCAGCAGCTTAAATTCCCGGGTCACAGACAATGAGCAGTTCTTC. It specifies CASSLNSRVTDNEQFF.

There are a few counts of this clonotype. The V and J genes are TRBV2 and TRBJ2-7; D remains unclear. The germline V and J ends were trimmed by 2 bases and 3 bases, with 5 bases remaining between them. This CDR3 region has 12 residues. Germline V CDR1 and CDR2: SNHLY, FYNNEI. The CDR3 here is CASSENVYEQYF. In nucleotides, the CDR3 is TGTGCCAGCAGTGAAAATGTCTACGAGCAGTACTTC.

The CDR3 DNA is TGTGCCAGCAGCTTTGAGAGGGCGGACGGCTACACCTTC. Amino acids: CASSFERADGYTF. This chain links TRBV7-9 with TRBJ1-2; D ambiguous. From germline, CDR1 is SEHNR and CDR2 FQNEAQ (reference sequence). V lost 3 bases and J 8 bases, leaving 13 bases between the germline ends. The CDR3 extends over 13 amino acids.

The sample holds a few counts of this clonotype. This chain links TRBV6-5 with TRBJ2-7; 9 bases align to TRBD1. V was clipped by 6 bases and J by 5 bases; unmatched bases: 8. Germline lookup yields CDR1 MNHEY and CDR2 SVGAGI. There are 14 residues in the CDR3. The CDR3 sequence: CASSRGTGSNEQYF. CDR3 nucleotide sequence: TGTGCCAGCAGCCGCGGGACAGGGAGCAACGAGCAGTACTTC.

The chain links TRBV29-1 to TRBJ2-3; 7 bases agree with TRBD2. With 3 bases clipped from V and 2 bases from J, the junction kept 5 bases outside the gene matches. CDR3 size: 14 residues. Germline loops: CDR1 SQVTM, CDR2 ANQGSEA. CDR3 amino acids: CSVDGLADTDTQYF. The CDR3 region has the DNA TGCAGCGTTGACGGGCTAGCGGACACAGATACGCAGTATTTT.

This clonotype was observed a few times. The chain recombines TRBV5-1 with TRBJ2-3; D possibly corresponds to TRBD2 (5 bases). Trimming cost V 2 bases and J 4 bases, with 14 bases left between them. Germline V CDR1 and CDR2: SGHRS, YFSETQ. CDR3 size: 15 residues. In nucleotides, the CDR3 is TGCGCCAGCAGCTTCGGGAATTTGGGCGCAGATACGCAGTATTTT. Its protein product is CASSFGNLGADTQYF.

The chain couples TRBV14 to TRBJ1-4, with 9 bases matching TRBD1. This CDR3 spans 14 amino acids. The germline V gene encodes CDR1 SGHDN and CDR2 FVKESK. V was clipped by 1 base and J by 10 bases; unmatched bases: 4. The CDR3 nucleotides are TGTGCCAGCAGCCAAGTAACAGGGGGCGGAAAACTGTTTTTT. Translation gives CASSQVTGGGKLFF.

This clonotype showed up many times. V is TRBV7-6 and J is TRBJ1-5; unclear D gene. Trimming shortened V by 1 base and J by 2 bases, and 6 bases separated the two germline ends. Looked up from germline, CDR1 is SGHVS and CDR2 is FNYEAQ. The CDR3 length is 14 residues. CDR3 DNA sequence: TGTGCCAGCAGCTTAGGGTGGGGCAATCAGCCCCAGCATTTT. This codes for CASSLGWGNQPQHF.

This clonotype was observed a handful of times. This chain links TRBV11-2 with TRBJ2-2; a weak D match, TRBD1 (6 bases). The germline V gene has CDR1 SGHAT and CDR2 FQNNGV. V was clipped by 5 bases and J by 6 bases, with 16 bases between them. The length of the CDR3 is 15 residues. The chain's CDR3 is CASSLVRRGAGELFF. CDR3 bases: TGTGCCAGCAGCCTAGTCCGCAGGGGTGCCGGGGAGCTGTTTTTT.

This clonotype was counted a few times. The chain uses TRBV13 and TRBJ1-6, with 9 bases that match TRBD1. J gave up 10 bases and V 3 bases, and 10 bases lay outside the gene matches. The CDR3 runs to 16 residues. In germline, CDR1 is PRHDT, CDR2 FYEKMQ (reference sequence). The CDR3 loop is CASSFTPGTGRSPLHF. Written as DNA, the CDR3 is TGTGCCAGCAGCTTCACCCCTGGGACAGGGCGGTCACCCCTCCACTTT.

This clonotype was picked up a small number of times. The chain links TRBV7-2 to TRBJ2-5; no clear D. The CDR3 is 14 amino acids. Germline V CDR1 and CDR2: SGHTA, FQGNSA. Trimming removed 1 base from V and 2 bases from J, with 8 bases in between. DNA for the CDR3: TGTGCCAGCAGCTTAGGTTCTAGTCAAGAGACCCAGTACTTC. It encodes CASSLGSSQETQYF.

This clonotype has a count of ten or more. V and J are TRBV9 and TRBJ1-6; D gene unclear. In germline, CDR1 is SGDLS, CDR2 YYNGEE. The CDR3 is 13 amino acids. Trimming shortened V by 3 bases and J by 9 bases, and 10 bases separated the two germline ends. The CDR3 nucleotides are TGTGCCAGCAGCGCCTTATTTGGTTCACCCCTCCACTTT. This codes for CASSALFGSPLHF.

This clonotype was counted only a few times. The gene calls are TRBV7-6 and TRBJ1-1, with a weak D call TRBD1 (6 bases). The CDR3 consists of 15 residues. Germline V CDR1 and CDR2: SGHVS, FNYEAQ. Trimming removed 5 bases from V and 6 bases from J, with 19 bases in between. CDR3 sequence: CASSQIYRDSAEAFF. CDR3 nucleotides: TGTGCCAGCAGCCAGATATACAGGGATTCGGCTGAAGCTTTCTTT.

In this sample, this clonotype turned up a few times. This rearrangement joins TRBV7-9 to TRBJ2-3; 13 bases are a match to TRBD2. Losses at the gene ends were 5 bases for V and 3 bases for J; bases not matched to a gene: 8. This CDR3 has 17 residues. Germline V CDR1 and CDR2: SEHNR, FQNEAQ (reference sequence). DNA for the CDR3: TGTGCCAGCAGCCCGCGACTAGCGGGGGGTCAAACAGATACGCAGTATTTT. Translated, it gives CASSPRLAGGQTDTQYF.

This clonotype was observed many times. This chain joins TRBV12-3 or TRBV12-4 and TRBJ1-2; possible D gene TRBD1, 6 bases. V gave up 6 bases and J gave up 6 bases, with 17 bases separating them. The CDR3 consists of 14 residues. CDR3 loop: CASSPMTGFNGYTF. CDR3 nucleotide sequence: TGTGCCAGCAGCCCAATGACAGGATTCAATGGCTACACCTTC.

The rearrangement links TRBV5-1 to TRBJ2-1; D is possibly TRBD1 (6 bases). Germline V lookup: CDR1 SGHRS, CDR2 YFSETQ. V was pared by 6 bases and J by 4 bases, with 23 bases between. The CDR3 is 17 residues long. CDR3 protein: CASTQTPRDKLYNEQFF. The CDR3 nucleotides read TGCGCCAGCACGCAAACCCCCCGGGACAAGTTATACAATGAGCAGTTCTTC.

This clonotype has ten or more counts. This sequence joins TRBV6-2 or TRBV6-3 and TRBJ2-1; no reliable D call. CDR3 length equals 11 residues. V shed 5 bases and J shed 10 bases, with 9 bases lying between them. Germline V lookup: CDR1 MNHEY, CDR2 SVGEGT. CDR3 nucleotide sequence: TGTGCCAGCAGTACGTCCGTGGAGCAGTTCTTC. It encodes CASSTSVEQFF.

This clonotype appeared a few times. The J gene is TRBJ1-5, the V gene TRBV2, with 9 bases identical to TRBD1. With V trimmed by 7 bases and J by 6 bases, 7 bases remained unmatched. The germline V gene has CDR1 SNHLY and CDR2 FYNNEI. This CDR3 is built from 14 residues. DNA for the CDR3: TGTGCCAGCATGAAGGACAGGGGCGGTCAGCCCCAGCATTTT. Translated: CASMKDRGGQPQHF.

V and J are TRBV12-3 or TRBV12-4 and TRBJ2-7; no clear D. The CDR3 spans 13 residues. Trimming pared 6 bases from V and 1 base from J, leaving 10 bases between. CDR3 protein: CASSSDGSYEQYV. The CDR3 region has the DNA TGTGCCAGCAGCTCCGACGGTTCCTACGAGCAGTACGTC.

In this sample, this clonotype turned up a few times. The chain carries TRBV4-2 and TRBJ2-7; TRBD1 might be the D (5 bases). Between the trimmed V and J ends, which lost 0 bases and 1 base, there was a span of 13 bases. This CDR3 region has 16 residues. CDR1 LGHNA and CDR2 YNFKEQ come from the germline V gene. In DNA form, the CDR3 reads TGTGCCAGCAGCCAAGATCTAAGGGGCGCGTCCTACGAGCAGTACTTC. Encoded protein: CASSQDLRGASYEQYF.

Many counts were recorded for this clonotype. This chain uses TRBV5-1 with TRBJ1-4; D might be TRBD1 (6 bases). V lost 4 bases and J 5 bases, leaving 12 bases between the germline ends. The germline V gene has CDR1 SGHRS and CDR2 YFSETQ. CDR3 length: 14 amino acids. The CDR3 protein is CASSPTGTNEKLFF. Written as DNA, the CDR3 is TGCGCCAGCAGCCCGACAGGAACAAATGAAAAACTGTTTTTT.

This clonotype was seen a few times. The DNA for the CDR3 is TGTGCCAGCAGCCCGGAACCCTCTGTGTATACGCAGTATTTT. As protein: CASSPEPSVYTQYF. The chain employs TRBV5-6 and TRBJ2-3; D is undetermined. V shed 4 bases and J shed 7 bases, with 16 bases lying between them. Germline CDR1 is SGHDT and CDR2 is YYEEEE. The CDR3 extends over 14 amino acids.

Comment on this clonotype: One junction end disagrees with the germline gene, perhaps due to a read error. The V and J genes are TRBV6-5 and TRBJ1-1; D is perhaps TRBD1 (6 bases). Germline V gene lookup returns CDR1 MNHEY and CDR2 SVGAGI. This CDR3 region has 14 residues. The CDR3 coding sequence is TGTGCCAGCAGTTCCCTAACAGGGAGCACTGAAGCTCTCTTT. Protein product: CASSSLTGSTEALF.

The chain links TRBV6-5 to TRBJ2-2, with 8 bases aligning to TRBD1. V was pared by 6 bases and J by 6 bases, with 3 bases of the junction left unmatched. Germline lookup yields CDR1 MNHEY and CDR2 SVGAGI. The CDR3 has 13 amino acids. The CDR3 DNA reads TGTGCCAGCAGAATACAGGGGGCCGGGGAGCTGTTTTTT. Protein product: CASRIQGAGELFF.

This clonotype occurred a few times. The chain uses TRBV7-6 and TRBJ1-4; the D is unclear. CDR1 is SGHVS, CDR2 FNYEAQ, per germline. With 2 bases removed from V and 0 bases from J, the gap between germline ends came to 7 bases. This CDR3 spans 15 amino acids. CDR3 region: CASSLMVATNEKLFF. The CDR3 region has the DNA TGTGCCAGCAGCTTAATGGTTGCAACTAATGAAAAACTGTTTTTT.

This clonotype was counted ten times or more. The gene calls are TRBV18 and TRBJ1-5; 7 bases fit TRBD1. In germline, CDR1 is KGHSH, CDR2 LQKENI. Trimming took 1 base from V and 5 from J; bases not matched to a gene: 11. The CDR3 sequence is 17 residues long. CDR3 nucleotides: TGTGCCAGCTCACCACGACAGGGTCCAGGGGCAGATCAGCCCCAGCATTTT. It codes for CASSPRQGPGADQPQHF.

The chain carries TRBV9 and TRBJ1-2, with no clear D. CDR1 and CDR2 from the germline V gene are SGDLS and YYNGEE. The CDR3 contains 15 residues. Trimming took 0 bases from V and 6 from J, leaving 15 bases between them. The DNA of the CDR3 is TGTGCCAGCAGCGTAGTTGTCCGGGTATCGGATGGCTACACCTTC. Encoded protein: CASSVVVRVSDGYTF.